A single T cell receptor (beta chain) is shown here with its context. Its antigen has not been determined. The sample holds no much larger clone one base away, and base qualities are not on file. This record comes from a study of T cells in tumors and immune-related adverse events (dated by TCRdb to the early 2020s). The label giving this sample's treatment or condition can be read as: nivolumab (PD-1 blockade) given before sampling. The DNeasy Blood and Tissue Kit was used to extract DNA from formalin-fixed paraffin-embedded specimens. The TCR beta locus was amplified and sequenced with the immunoSEQ assay, yielding bulk TCR Vbeta CDR3 data. The original pipeline was this. CDR3s were excluded if they were non-productive, were shorter than 7 amino acids, or did not start with C or end with F/W. Analysis was limited to specimens with at least 1000 reads, and clonotypes were defined at the amino acid level. To compute clonality, Pielou's evenness was subtracted from 1. Library sizes were equalized by abundance-weighted random subsampling with replacement, repeated 100 times to report 95% confidence intervals. Repertoire overlap was quantified with the Morisita overlap index, and the top 40 clones per specimen were checked for overlap with the irAE. Here the immuneACCESS table is served through TCRdb, limited to in-frame sequences with V and J called. Missing clones are a known gap in these copies; in checked studies unresolved V genes cover under half, and the rest lacks a known reason. D and trimming were read from the DNA, whereas the V and J calls and clone size are those reported in that table. For this sample the table gives about 4,900 clones, of which approximately 65% were detected only once. The biggest ten clones account for under 6% of the sample.

The receptor was isolated from a female donor with metastatic renal cell carcinoma. The material was gut tissue, obtained from a patient treated with anti-PD-1 therapy.

CDR3 loop: CAISEDPRDKPQHF. The DNA sequence is as follows: TGTGCCATCAGTGAAGATCCCAGGGACAAGCCCCAGCATTTT. The sequence is built from TRBV10-3 and TRBJ1-5; the D gene is possibly TRBD1, with 6 bases matching. The CDR3, cysteine through phenylalanine, is 14 amino acids long. The CDR3 DNA has 42 bases and is translated from base 1. V drops 3 bases and J drops 8 bases, leaving 14 bases in between. Based on the germline V gene, the CDR1 and CDR2 sequences are ENHRY and SYGVKD.